Listed here is a single T cell receptor (beta chain). Antigen unknown. The data were taken from a study of beta chain features in type 1 diabetes. The study, taken as a whole, reports: Researchers report that Type 1 diabetes patients had moderately but significantly shorter TCRB CDR3s across all four CD4+ subsets.

The isolated RNA, all of it, was reverse transcribed, so expressed TCRB transcripts were what got sequenced. Some clones are missing from TCRdb's copy, which holds only in-frame ones; the method was immunoSEQ multiplex PCR. The sample holds over 600,000 clones; roughly an eighth are singletons and the top ten take 0.095% to 0.15%. Germline values: CDR1 KGHSH, CDR2 LQKENI. V lost 0 bases to trimming and J lost 0 bases; unmatched junction nucleotides: 5. This CDR3 region has 17 residues. Source material: naive CD4+ T cells from blood. This receptor was identified in a man aged 25-40 years with type 1 diabetes. The V and J genes are TRBV18 and TRBJ2-3, with 8 positions matching TRBD2. The CDR3 DNA reads TGTGCCAGCTCACCACCCCCGGGAGGGACTAGCACAGATACGCAGTATTTT. It codes for CASSPPPGGTSTDTQYF.